Following are 24 T cell receptor beta chains from one sample sequenced in a study of blood T cell repertoires in COVID-19. Sequencing used immunoSEQ multiplex PCR; TCRdb keeps in-frame clones, though not all of them. This sample has 300,000 to 350,000 clones, with roughly 90% found just once. Sequencing was carried out using PBMCs or T cells enriched from blood (not recorded which). The source is a woman in her twenties or thirties who had been exposed to COVID-19.

The V and J genes are TRBV9 and TRBJ1-2; D uncertain. V dropped 0 bases and J dropped 2 bases, with 5 bases sitting between them. Germline CDR1 is SGDLS and CDR2 is YYNGEE. The CDR3 loop spans 13 amino acids. The CDR3 spells CASSVDTNYGYTF. The CDR3 coding sequence is TGTGCCAGCAGCGTAGACACCAACTATGGCTACACCTTC. Supplemented by reference TRBV9 and TRBJ1-2, the full variable domain reads DSGVTQTPKHLITATGQRVTLRCSPRSGDLSVYWYQQSLDQGLQFLIQYYNGEERAKGNILERFSAQQFPDLHSELNLSSLELGDSALYFCASSVDTNYGYTFGSGTRLTVV.

This rearrangement joins TRBV6-5 to TRBJ1-1, with 8 nucleotides matching TRBD1. Germline-derived CDR1 and CDR2 are MNHEY and SVGAGI. The CDR3 extends over 14 amino acids. Trimming at V came to 7 bases and at J to 5 bases, leaving 9 bases not matched to a gene. In DNA, the CDR3 is TGTGCCAGCAATCGACAGGGGAGTGGGACTGAAGCTTTCTTT. This codes for CASNRQGSGTEAFF.

This chain links TRBV19 with TRBJ1-2, with 7 bases that match TRBD1. Germline CDR1 reads LNHDA; CDR2 reads SQIVND (reference sequence). The CDR3 sequence is 15 residues long. V shed 5 bases and J 1 base; nucleotides not matched to a gene: 7. CDR3 residues: CASSPRQGVNYGYTF. CDR3 DNA: TGTGCCAGTAGTCCGCGACAGGGCGTTAACTATGGCTACACCTTC.

For the CDR3, the DNA is TGTGCCAGCAGCCAAGGGGGAGCTAACTATGGCTACACCTTC. Translated: CASSQGGANYGYTF. The gene calls are TRBV3-1 (or the pseudogene TRBV3-2) and TRBJ1-2, with D hard to call. Germline assignment: CDR1 LGHDT and CDR2 YNNKEL (reference sequence). This CDR3 region has 14 residues. V lost 1 base and J lost 0, with 6 bases in between.

For the CDR3, the DNA is TGTGCCAAAAGGACAGGAAGCTCCTATAATTCACCCCTCCACTTT. Its translation: CAKRTGSSYNSPLHF. J is TRBJ1-6 and V is TRBV2; 7 bases match TRBD1. Germline lookup yields CDR1 SNHLY and CDR2 FYNNEI. The ends lost 10 bases at V and 0 bases at J; junction bases unmatched: 6. The length of the CDR3 is 15 residues. Together with reference TRBV2 and TRBJ1-6, the CDR3 gives the full variable domain: EPEVTQTPSHQVTQMGQEVILRCVPISNHLYFYWYRQILGQKVEFLVSFYNNEISEKSEIFDDQFSVERPDGSNFTLKIRSTKLEDSAMYFCAKRTGSSYNSPLHFGNGTRLTVT.

The table lists this clone with a count of one. The genes are TRBV2 and TRBJ2-1, with D possibly TRBD2 on 7 matching bases. The CDR3 has 11 amino acids. Trimming shortened V by 10 bases and J by 10 bases, and 14 bases separated the two germline ends. The germline V gene encodes CDR1 SNHLY and CDR2 FYNNEI. The CDR3 nucleotides read TGTGCCAACCGGGGGGCATGGGAGCAGTTCTTC. Translation gives CANRGAWEQFF.

The chain combines TRBV7-9 with TRBJ1-2; 9 bases match TRBD1. J gave up 0 bases and V 5 bases, and 7 bases lay outside the gene matches. CDR3 size: 16 residues. CDR1 is SEHNR, CDR2 FQNEAQ, per germline (reference sequence). CDR3 residues: CASSLGWDRANYGYTF. Written as DNA, the CDR3 is TGTGCCAGCAGCCTCGGATGGGACAGGGCTAACTATGGCTACACCTTC.

This clone has a single count. The chain carries TRBV5-6 and TRBJ1-2, with TRBD1 matching 12 bases. After removal of 4 bases from V and 9 bases from J, the junction contained 19 bases not matched to a gene. From germline, CDR1 is SGHDT and CDR2 YYEEEE. The CDR3 sequence is 18 residues long. CDR3 residues: CASSLVRTGTGGRGSYTF. The CDR3 DNA sequence: TGTGCCAGCAGCCTCGTGAGGACCGGGACAGGGGGCCGAGGTAGCTACACCTTC.

This clone was seen just once. The chain combines TRBV6-6 with TRBJ1-1; tentatively, D is TRBD1 (6 bases). V was clipped by 8 bases and J by 5 bases, with 18 bases between them. From germline, CDR1 is MNHNY and CDR2 SVGAGI (reference sequence). This CDR3 has 14 amino acids. CDR3 bases: TGTGCCAGCCGACAAGGGGGAATGAGGACTGAAGCTTTCTTT. Its protein is CASRQGGMRTEAFF.

The chain joins TRBV7-2 to TRBJ2-7, with D tentatively TRBD2 (7 bases). With 5 bases removed from V and 5 bases from J, the gap between germline ends came to 16 bases. The V gene's germline CDR1 is SGHTA and CDR2 FQGNSA. The CDR3 covers 14 residues. The CDR3 spells CASSQDAGADEQYF. As DNA, the CDR3 is TGTGCCAGCAGCCAAGACGCGGGGGCTGACGAGCAGTACTTC.

This chain connects TRBV4-1 to TRBJ1-4; 7 bases line up with TRBD1. The germline V gene has CDR1 MGHRA and CDR2 YSYEKL. This CDR3 contains 16 residues. J was trimmed by 10 bases and V by 3 bases; bases with no gene match: 14. The CDR3 region is CASSHDRTGTAVKLFF. In DNA, the CDR3 is TGCGCCAGCAGCCATGACCGGACAGGCACGGCTGTAAAACTGTTTTTT.

The chain has TRBV6-5 and TRBJ2-7, with 10 nucleotides matching TRBD1. This CDR3 contains 15 residues. Germline lookup yields CDR1 MNHEY and CDR2 SVGAGI. V lost 6 bases and J lost 3; bases outside the gene matches: 8. DNA of the CDR3: TGTGCCAGCAGCCTATCCTGGACAGGGGGCTACGAGCAGTACTTC. Its protein is CASSLSWTGGYEQYF.

V and J are TRBV20-1 and TRBJ1-2; D is ambiguous. Trimming removed 6 bases from V and 4 bases from J, with 6 bases in between. The germline V gene has CDR1 DFQATT and CDR2 SNEGSKA (reference sequence). The CDR3 runs to 10 residues. The CDR3 DNA is TGCAGTGCCCCGTCCTATGGCTACACCTTC. It is translated as CSAPSYGYTF.

This clone was seen more than once but under ten times. The V call is TRBV11-2, the J call TRBJ1-2; 8 positions agree with TRBD1. The trim removed 3 bases at V and 4 bases at J, leaving 4 bases unmatched. The CDR3 loop spans 14 amino acids. The germline V gene encodes CDR1 SGHAT and CDR2 FQNNGV. DNA of the CDR3: TGTGCCAGCAGCTTCGGACAGGGTTCCTATGGCTACACCTTC. This encodes CASSFGQGSYGYTF.

A note on this clone: Other DNA sequences from this sample encode an identical CDR3 as well. The gene calls are TRBV4-1 and TRBJ1-6; perhaps TRBD1 as D (6 bases). Germline V CDR1 and CDR2: MGHRA, YSYEKL. The CDR3 runs 14 residues. The V gene lost 2 bases and the J gene lost 10 bases, with 12 bases spanning the gap. CDR3 sequence (DNA): TGCGCCAGCAGCCAACGGAGGGGGGGCTCACCCCTCCACTTT. It translates to CASSQRRGGSPLHF.

CDR3 region: CASSRRLGERTDTQYF. CDR3 coding DNA: TGTGCCAGCAGTCGTCGACTCGGAGAGAGGACAGATACGCAGTATTTT. The V and J genes are TRBV7-9 and TRBJ2-3, with D unclear. The germline V gene encodes CDR1 SEHNR and CDR2 FQNEAQ (reference sequence). Trimming stripped 6 bases from V and 3 bases from J, with 19 bases between. This CDR3 has 16 amino acids.

The V call is TRBV30, the J call TRBJ1-6; D remains ambiguous. CDR1 and CDR2 (germline): GTSNPN, SVGIG (reference sequence). The CDR3 is 17 amino acids. V lost 4 bases, J lost 0 bases, and 16 bases lay in between. This chain's CDR3 is CAWTSRRISSYNSPLHF. The CDR3, as DNA: TGTGCCTGGACGAGTAGGAGGATCAGCTCCTATAATTCACCCCTCCACTTT.

The rearrangement links TRBV7-2 to TRBJ1-2, with 8 bases fitting TRBD1. Germline values: CDR1 SGHTA, CDR2 FQGNSA. This CDR3 spans 16 amino acids. The V segment lost 5 bases and the J segment 0 bases; nucleotides outside the gene matches: 8. The CDR3: CASSLYYRGANYGYTF. DNA of the CDR3: TGTGCCAGCAGCCTCTATTACAGGGGGGCTAACTATGGCTACACCTTC.

The chain joins TRBV4-2 to TRBJ2-4; no clear D. V shed 0 bases and J shed 6 bases, with 6 bases lying between them. In germline, CDR1 is LGHNA, CDR2 YNFKEQ. This CDR3 region has 13 residues. The CDR3 sequence is CASSQDSGNIQYF. The CDR3 bases are TGTGCCAGCAGCCAAGATTCAGGAAACATTCAGTACTTC.

This CDR3 is CASRAGTNEYEQYF. As DNA, the CDR3 is TGCGCCAGCAGGGCCGGGACAAATGAGTACGAGCAGTACTTC. The chain is built from TRBV10-2 and TRBJ2-7; possible D gene TRBD1, 6 bases. Germline V gene lookup returns CDR1 WSHSY and CDR2 SAAADI. There are 14 residues in the CDR3. Trimming shortened V by 6 bases and J by 4 bases, and 16 bases separated the two germline ends.

The chain couples TRBV6-4 to TRBJ2-7; D might be TRBD1 (6 bases). CDR3 length: 15 amino acids. Germline loops: CDR1 MRHNA, CDR2 SNTAGT. Trimming removed 2 bases from V and 2 bases from J, with 13 bases in between. The CDR3 region has the DNA TGTGCCAGCAGTGACGGGGACACGGGAACCTACGAGCAGTACTTC. Its protein product is CASSDGDTGTYEQYF.

J is TRBJ2-7 and V is TRBV30; TRBD1 is a possible D gene (6 bases). Germline values: CDR1 GTSNPN, CDR2 SVGIG (reference sequence). This CDR3 region has 14 residues. V was trimmed by 3 bases and J by 3 bases, leaving 15 bases between them. The CDR3 coding sequence is TGTGCCTGGAGCCTAGGGGGTACCGTCTACGAGCAGTACTTC. This codes for CAWSLGGTVYEQYF.

This clone was detected a few times. The rearrangement uses TRBV2 and TRBJ2-2; D perhaps matches TRBD1 (6 bases). The CDR3 is 14 amino acids. V gave up 8 bases and J gave up 3 bases, with 13 bases separating them. Looked up from germline, CDR1 is SNHLY and CDR2 is FYNNEI. The CDR3 nucleotides read TGTGCCAGCCATCGACAGGCGGACACCGGGGAGCTGTTTTTT. It yields the protein CASHRQADTGELFF.

The chain combines TRBV7-9 with TRBJ1-1; 7 bases are a match to TRBD1. This CDR3 has 15 residues. V lost 5 bases to trimming and J lost 3 bases; unmatched junction nucleotides: 9. Germline assignment: CDR1 SEHNR and CDR2 FQNEAQ (reference sequence). The CDR3 is CASSITGDAYTEAFF. CDR3 DNA: TGTGCCAGCAGCATTACAGGGGATGCGTACACTGAAGCTTTCTTT.